Listed below are T cell receptor beta chains from one sample, sequenced in a study of Ad26.COV2.S vaccination and SARS-CoV-2 variants. Libraries were prepared by immunoSEQ multiplex PCR; TCRdb keeps only in-frame clonotypes and omits some of them. Found here are around 450,000 clones, around 90% of them singletons; the top ten hold more than 10%. The material was peripheral blood, obtained in a trial of Ad26.COV2.S vaccine versus placebo. The receptors here all came from a person between 18 and 65 years old who received the Ad26.COV2.S COVID-19 vaccine or a placebo. CDR3s include the opening cysteine and the closing phenylalanine or tryptophan. The order of the fields is CDR3 protein, CDR3 DNA, clone size, V gene, D gene, J gene. A D gene is named only where the DNA matches it firmly. Only some rows state a clone size, as once, few, many or a class for expanded clones.

cdr3_aa: CASSRTGTNYGYTF
cdr3_nt: TGTGCCAGCTCGCGGACAGGGACAAACTATGGCTACACCTTC
clone_size: .
v_call: TRBV18
d_call: TRBD1
j_call: TRBJ1-2

cdr3_aa: CASSLYPAGVTRQPQHF
cdr3_nt: TGTGCCAGCAGTTTATATCCGGCAGGGGTCACCCGTCAGCCCCAGCATTTT
clone_size: .
v_call: TRBV28
d_call: .
j_call: TRBJ1-5

cdr3_aa: CASSFGQFTDTQYF
cdr3_nt: TGTGCCAGCAGCTTCGGGCAGTTCACAGATACGCAGTATTTT
clone_size: .
v_call: TRBV7-8
d_call: .
j_call: TRBJ2-3

cdr3_aa: CASSIRGQLNTEAFF
cdr3_nt: TGTGCCAGTAGTATCAGGGGTCAGCTGAACACTGAAGCTTTCTTT
clone_size: .
v_call: TRBV19
d_call: .
j_call: TRBJ1-1

cdr3_aa: CASSEYVVNYNEQFF
cdr3_nt: TGTGCCAGCAGTGAATATGTGGTAAATTACAATGAGCAGTTCTTC
clone_size: .
v_call: TRBV6-1
d_call: .
j_call: TRBJ2-1

cdr3_aa: CASRVRRPDRAGEGGTDTQYF
cdr3_nt: TGTGCCAGTAGGGTTCGGCGTCCGGACAGGGCGGGAGAAGGCGGCACAGATACGCAGTATTTT
clone_size: .
v_call: TRBV19
d_call: .
j_call: TRBJ2-3

cdr3_aa: CASSQTEEGTGELFF
cdr3_nt: TGTGCCAGCAGCCAGACGGAAGAGGGCACCGGGGAGCTGTTTTTT
clone_size: .
v_call: TRBV4-2
d_call: .
j_call: TRBJ2-2

cdr3_aa: CASSYNRGLTYEQYF
cdr3_nt: TGTGCCAGCAGTTACAACAGGGGGCTCACCTACGAGCAGTACTTC
clone_size: .
v_call: TRBV6-6
d_call: TRBD1
j_call: TRBJ2-7

cdr3_aa: CASSLVGRVSTEAFF
cdr3_nt: TGTGCCAGCAGCTTGGTCGGCAGGGTCAGCACTGAAGCTTTCTTT
clone_size: .
v_call: TRBV5-6
d_call: .
j_call: TRBJ1-1

cdr3_aa: CASSPVEASGIKNIQYF
cdr3_nt: TGTGCCAGCAGCCCAGTGGAGGCTAGCGGAATTAAAAACATTCAGTACTTC
clone_size: .
v_call: TRBV11-2
d_call: TRBD2
j_call: TRBJ2-4

cdr3_aa: CASSPRGGSYNEQFF
cdr3_nt: TGTGCCAGCAGCCCCAGGGGGGGTTCCTACAATGAGCAGTTCTTC
clone_size: .
v_call: TRBV7-3
d_call: .
j_call: TRBJ2-1

cdr3_aa: CASSLTAGGSFTGANVLTF
cdr3_nt: TGTGCCAGCAGCTTAACGGCAGGGGGCTCTTTTACCGGGGCCAACGTCCTGACTTTC
clone_size: once
v_call: TRBV7-3
d_call: TRBD1
j_call: TRBJ2-6

cdr3_aa: CASSRGRGTFSWTDTQYF
cdr3_nt: TGTGCCAGCAGCCGAGGGAGGGGGACATTCTCTTGGACAGATACGCAGTATTTT
clone_size: .
v_call: TRBV11-2
d_call: .
j_call: TRBJ2-3

cdr3_aa: CASSFSGGLAHNEQFF
cdr3_nt: TGTGCCAGCAGCTTTTCGGGGGGACTAGCACACAATGAGCAGTTCTTC
clone_size: once
v_call: TRBV13
d_call: TRBD2
j_call: TRBJ2-1

cdr3_aa: CASSSGDREETQYF
cdr3_nt: TGTGCCAGCAGCTCCGGAGACAGGGAAGAGACCCAGTACTTC
clone_size: .
v_call: TRBV5-4
d_call: TRBD1
j_call: TRBJ2-5

cdr3_aa: CATSIAGVRETQYF
cdr3_nt: TGTGCCACCTCCATAGCGGGAGTGAGAGAGACCCAGTACTTC
clone_size: once
v_call: TRBV25-1
d_call: TRBD2
j_call: TRBJ2-5

cdr3_aa: CASSHDRETGTQYF
cdr3_nt: TGTGCCAGCTCACATGACAGGGAAACTGGGACCCAGTACTTC
clone_size: .
v_call: TRBV18
d_call: TRBD1
j_call: TRBJ2-5

cdr3_aa: CASSHPPGSSGNNEQFF
cdr3_nt: TGCGCCAGCAGCCACCCTCCGGGGTCTAGCGGGAACAATGAGCAGTTCTTC
clone_size: .
v_call: TRBV4-1
d_call: TRBD2
j_call: TRBJ2-1

cdr3_aa: CASSYSLAGPYEQYF
cdr3_nt: TGTGCCAGCAGTTATTCACTAGCGGGACCCTACGAGCAGTACTTC
clone_size: .
v_call: TRBV2
d_call: TRBD2
j_call: TRBJ2-7

cdr3_aa: CASSSRDPLPYEQYF
cdr3_nt: TGTGCCAGCAGCTCCCGGGACCCCTTACCCTACGAGCAGTACTTC
clone_size: once
v_call: TRBV5-4
d_call: .
j_call: TRBJ2-7

cdr3_aa: CASSQDQGQGGTEAFF
cdr3_nt: TGTGCCAGCAGCCAAGATCAGGGACAGGGGGGGACTGAAGCTTTCTTT
clone_size: once
v_call: TRBV3-1/TRBV3-2
d_call: TRBD1
j_call: TRBJ1-1

cdr3_aa: CASSPLGGYEQYF
cdr3_nt: TGTGCCAGCTCACCACTAGGGGGCTACGAGCAGTACTTC
clone_size: .
v_call: TRBV18
d_call: .
j_call: TRBJ2-7

cdr3_aa: CASSPPSPGSGTQYF
cdr3_nt: TGTGCCAGCTCACCACCGAGTCCCGGTTCTGGAACGCAGTATTTT
clone_size: .
v_call: TRBV18
d_call: .
j_call: TRBJ2-3

cdr3_aa: CASSPTGFETQYF
cdr3_nt: TGTGCCAGCAGCCCTACAGGGTTTGAGACCCAGTACTTC
clone_size: .
v_call: TRBV2
d_call: .
j_call: TRBJ2-5

cdr3_aa: CASSYGTLANEQFF
cdr3_nt: TGTGCCAGCAGTTACGGGACCCTCGCTAATGAGCAGTTCTTC
clone_size: .
v_call: TRBV6-5
d_call: .
j_call: TRBJ2-1

cdr3_aa: CASSLETAHSNQPQHF
cdr3_nt: TGTGCCAGCAGCTTAGAGACAGCTCATAGCAATCAGCCCCAGCATTTT
clone_size: .
v_call: TRBV7-2
d_call: .
j_call: TRBJ1-5

cdr3_aa: CASSLRTGGYEQYF
cdr3_nt: TGTGCCAGCAGCTTAAGAACAGGGGGCTACGAGCAGTACTTC
clone_size: .
v_call: TRBV5-4
d_call: TRBD1
j_call: TRBJ2-7

cdr3_aa: CASSFSSYNTEAFF
cdr3_nt: TGTGCCAGCAGCTTCTCCAGTTACAACACTGAAGCTTTCTTT
clone_size: .
v_call: TRBV5-4
d_call: .
j_call: TRBJ1-1

cdr3_aa: CASTDEATLAGAWEQYF
cdr3_nt: TGTGCCAGCACCGATGAGGCTACTCTAGCGGGGGCTTGGGAGCAGTACTTC
clone_size: once
v_call: TRBV7-8
d_call: TRBD2
j_call: TRBJ2-7

cdr3_aa: CASSQGGTRHGYTF
cdr3_nt: TGCGCCAGCAGCCAAGGGGGTACTCGGCATGGCTACACCTTC
clone_size: .
v_call: TRBV4-3
d_call: .
j_call: TRBJ1-2

cdr3_aa: CASSKGQGGINTGELFF
cdr3_nt: TGCGCCAGCAGCAAGGGACAGGGAGGGATAAACACCGGGGAGCTGTTTTTT
clone_size: .
v_call: TRBV5-1
d_call: TRBD1
j_call: TRBJ2-2

cdr3_aa: CASSQERGRDDIQYF
cdr3_nt: TGCGCCAGCAGCCAAGAAAGGGGCAGGGATGACATTCAGTACTTC
clone_size: .
v_call: TRBV4-1
d_call: .
j_call: TRBJ2-4

cdr3_aa: CASSQGFDRKDQPQHF
cdr3_nt: TGTGCCAGCAGTCAGGGCTTTGACAGGAAGGATCAGCCCCAGCATTTT
clone_size: .
v_call: TRBV28
d_call: .
j_call: TRBJ1-5

cdr3_aa: CASSPQGPYEQYF
cdr3_nt: TGTGCCAGCTCACCACAGGGACCCTACGAGCAGTACTTC
clone_size: .
v_call: TRBV18
d_call: .
j_call: TRBJ2-7

cdr3_aa: CATSRWQGGDTGELFF
cdr3_nt: TGTGCCACCAGCAGATGGCAGGGAGGTGACACCGGGGAGCTGTTTTTT
clone_size: few
v_call: TRBV15
d_call: .
j_call: TRBJ2-2

cdr3_aa: CASSPRMTEAFF
cdr3_nt: TGTGCCAGCTCACCACGGATGACTGAAGCTTTCTTT
clone_size: .
v_call: TRBV18
d_call: .
j_call: TRBJ1-1

cdr3_aa: CASSLWATAEAFF
cdr3_nt: TGTGCCAGCAGCTTGTGGGCGACAGCTGAAGCTTTCTTT
clone_size: .
v_call: TRBV5-4
d_call: .
j_call: TRBJ1-1

cdr3_aa: CSASSLAEDTQYF
cdr3_nt: TGCAGTGCTAGTAGTCTAGCGGAAGATACGCAGTATTTT
clone_size: .
v_call: TRBV20-1
d_call: TRBD2
j_call: TRBJ2-3

cdr3_aa: CASTLAAGMTEAFF
cdr3_nt: TGTGCCAGCACCCTCGCGGCAGGGATGACTGAAGCTTTCTTT
clone_size: .
v_call: TRBV6-5
d_call: .
j_call: TRBJ1-1

cdr3_aa: CASSLRGVTQYF
cdr3_nt: TGTGCCAGCAGTTTAAGAGGGGTTACGCAGTATTTT
clone_size: .
v_call: TRBV12-3/TRBV12-4
d_call: .
j_call: TRBJ2-3

cdr3_aa: CASSQEWQFYEQYF
cdr3_nt: TGCGCCAGCAGCCAAGAGTGGCAATTCTACGAGCAGTACTTC
clone_size: .
v_call: TRBV4-1
d_call: .
j_call: TRBJ2-7

cdr3_aa: CASSDRVWETQYF
cdr3_nt: TGTGCCAGCAGCGACAGGGTTTGGGAGACCCAGTACTTC
clone_size: .
v_call: TRBV7-7
d_call: TRBD1
j_call: TRBJ2-5

cdr3_aa: CASGVEETQYF
cdr3_nt: TGTGCCAGCGGTGTTGAAGAGACCCAGTACTTC
clone_size: .
v_call: TRBV6-6
d_call: .
j_call: TRBJ2-5

cdr3_aa: CASSQRPTGELFF
cdr3_nt: TGTGCCAGCAGCCAAAGGCCCACCGGGGAGCTGTTTTTT
clone_size: .
v_call: TRBV14
d_call: .
j_call: TRBJ2-2

cdr3_aa: CASSPMTGTGYNEQFF
cdr3_nt: TGCGCCAGCAGCCCCATGACAGGGACTGGCTACAATGAGCAGTTCTTC
clone_size: .
v_call: TRBV10-1
d_call: .
j_call: TRBJ2-1

cdr3_aa: CASTQEWAGRQETQYF
cdr3_nt: TGTGCCAGCACCCAGGAGTGGGCGGGAAGACAAGAGACCCAGTACTTC
clone_size: .
v_call: TRBV2
d_call: .
j_call: TRBJ2-5

cdr3_aa: CASTKQGPQETQYF
cdr3_nt: TGTGCCAGCACCAAACAGGGTCCGCAAGAGACCCAGTACTTC
clone_size: .
v_call: TRBV6-5
d_call: .
j_call: TRBJ2-5

cdr3_aa: CASYGLAGGLEQYF
cdr3_nt: TGTGCCAGCTACGGACTAGCGGGAGGACTCGAGCAGTACTTC
clone_size: .
v_call: TRBV6-5
d_call: TRBD2
j_call: TRBJ2-7

cdr3_aa: CASSAGLAELTQYF
cdr3_nt: TGTGCCAGCAGCGCTGGACTAGCGGAACTTACGCAGTATTTT
clone_size: .
v_call: TRBV9
d_call: TRBD2
j_call: TRBJ2-3

cdr3_aa: CASSPAGATDTQYF
cdr3_nt: TGTGCCAGTAGTCCAGCGGGAGCGACAGATACGCAGTATTTT
clone_size: .
v_call: TRBV19
d_call: TRBD2
j_call: TRBJ2-3

cdr3_aa: CASWPGATNEKLFF
cdr3_nt: TGTGCCAGCTGGCCGGGAGCAACTAATGAAAAACTGTTTTTT
clone_size: .
v_call: TRBV6-5
d_call: .
j_call: TRBJ1-4

cdr3_aa: CASSPGLAGVGETQYF
cdr3_nt: TGCGCCAGCAGCCCTGGACTAGCGGGAGTAGGGGAGACCCAGTACTTC
clone_size: .
v_call: TRBV10-1
d_call: TRBD2
j_call: TRBJ2-5